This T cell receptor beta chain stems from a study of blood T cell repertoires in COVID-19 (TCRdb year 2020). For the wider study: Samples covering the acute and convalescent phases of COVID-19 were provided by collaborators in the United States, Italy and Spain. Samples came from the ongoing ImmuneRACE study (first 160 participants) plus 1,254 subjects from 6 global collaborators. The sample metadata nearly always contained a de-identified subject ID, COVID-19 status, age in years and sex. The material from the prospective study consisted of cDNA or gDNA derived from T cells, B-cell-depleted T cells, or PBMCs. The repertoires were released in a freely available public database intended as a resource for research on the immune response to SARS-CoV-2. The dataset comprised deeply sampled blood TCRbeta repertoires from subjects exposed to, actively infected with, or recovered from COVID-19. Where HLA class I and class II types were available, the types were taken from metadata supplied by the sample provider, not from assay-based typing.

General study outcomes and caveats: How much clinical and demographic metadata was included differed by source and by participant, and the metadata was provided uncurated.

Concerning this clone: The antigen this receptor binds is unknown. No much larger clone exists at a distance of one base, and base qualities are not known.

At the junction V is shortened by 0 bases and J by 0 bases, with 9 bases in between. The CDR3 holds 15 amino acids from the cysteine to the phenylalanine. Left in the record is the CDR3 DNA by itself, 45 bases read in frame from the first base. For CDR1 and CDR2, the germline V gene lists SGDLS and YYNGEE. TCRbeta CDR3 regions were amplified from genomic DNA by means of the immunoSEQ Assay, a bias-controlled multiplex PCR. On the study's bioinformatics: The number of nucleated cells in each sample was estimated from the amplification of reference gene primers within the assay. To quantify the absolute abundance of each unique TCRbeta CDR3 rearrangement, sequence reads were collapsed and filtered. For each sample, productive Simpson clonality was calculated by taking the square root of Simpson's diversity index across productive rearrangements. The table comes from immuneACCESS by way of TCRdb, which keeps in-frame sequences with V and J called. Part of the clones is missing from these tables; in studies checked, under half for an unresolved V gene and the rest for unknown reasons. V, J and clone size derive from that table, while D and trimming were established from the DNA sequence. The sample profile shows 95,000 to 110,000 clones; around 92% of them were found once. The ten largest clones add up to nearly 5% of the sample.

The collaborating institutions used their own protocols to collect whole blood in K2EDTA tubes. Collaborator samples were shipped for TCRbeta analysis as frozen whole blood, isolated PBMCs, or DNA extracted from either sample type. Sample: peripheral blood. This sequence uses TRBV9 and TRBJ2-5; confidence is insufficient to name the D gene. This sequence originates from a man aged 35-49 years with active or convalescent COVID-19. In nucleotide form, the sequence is TGTGCCAGCAGCGTAGCCCCCCTAAACCAAGAGACCCAGTACTTC. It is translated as CASSVAPLNQETQYF.